These 6 T cell receptor beta chains originate from one sample sequenced in a study of shared clonotypes between healthy human individuals. Profiled with immunoSEQ multiplex PCR; TCRdb holds only in-frame clones, not every one. This table holds a few million clones, nearly 97% found once. The sample consisted of naive CD4+ T cells sorted from blood. Subset given: CD45RA+ positively selected. Every receptor here comes from a man between 18 and 29 years old in good health.

The chain has TRBV5-1 and TRBJ2-2, with 9 bases matching TRBD2. The CDR3 length is 14 residues. V lost 7 bases to trimming and J lost 7 bases; unmatched junction nucleotides: 8. Per germline, CDR1 SGHRS and CDR2 YFSETQ. Written as DNA, the CDR3 is TGCGCCAGCGGTAGCGGGAGTGCTAACGGGGAGCTGTTTTTT. This encodes CASGSGSANGELFF.

The V gene is TRBV7-9, the J gene TRBJ1-2; TRBD1 matches 7 bases. The CDR3 is made up of 15 amino acids. Losses at the gene ends were 5 bases for V and 4 bases for J; bases not matched to a gene: 10. Germline CDR1 reads SEHNR; CDR2 reads FQNEAQ (reference sequence). CDR3 protein: CASSPTTGITYGYTF. Written as DNA, the CDR3 is TGTGCCAGCAGCCCCACGACAGGGATCACCTATGGCTACACCTTC.

The genes are TRBV6-5 and TRBJ1-2; 9 nucleotides match TRBD1. V shed 5 bases and J 4 bases; nucleotides not matched to a gene: 8. Per the germline V gene, CDR1 is MNHEY and CDR2 is SVGAGI. This CDR3 has 15 amino acids. CDR3 coding DNA: TGTGCCAGCAGTACCGGGACAGGGCTCGTCTATGGCTACACCTTC. It translates to CASSTGTGLVYGYTF.

This clone was observed a single time. The chain links TRBV30 to TRBJ1-6, with TRBD1 matching over 7 bases. Germline values: CDR1 GTSNPN, CDR2 SVGIG (reference sequence). This CDR3 region has 14 residues. V was pared by 6 bases and J by 3 bases, with 5 bases of the junction left unmatched. As DNA, the CDR3 is TGTGCCTGCTCCCGACAGGGCTATAATTCACCCCTCCACTTT. Amino acid sequence: CACSRQGYNSPLHF.

The chain combines TRBV4-3 with TRBJ2-1, with D hard to call. Germline V gives CDR1 LGHNA, CDR2 YSLEER. Trimming stripped 4 bases from V and 2 bases from J, with 15 bases between. The CDR3 is 16 residues long. CDR3 in DNA: TGCGCCAGCAGCCTTAGTACCCTTGGAGCCTACAATGAGCAGTTCTTC. Translation gives CASSLSTLGAYNEQFF.

V and J are TRBV11-3 and TRBJ2-7; perhaps TRBD2 as D (7 bases). V lost 2 bases, J lost 4 bases, and 21 bases lay in between. Germline V gene data show CDR1 as SGHNT and CDR2 as YENEEA. The CDR3 loop spans 17 amino acids. CDR3: CASSLFCFRGAVYEQYF. DNA for the CDR3: TGTGCCAGCAGCTTATTTTGTTTTCGGGGGGCCGTTTACGAGCAGTACTTC. Drawing the rest from reference TRBV11-3 and TRBJ2-7, the complete variable domain is EAGVVQSPRYKIIEKKQPVAFWCNPISGHNTLYWYLQNLGQGPELLIRYENEEAVDDSQLPKDRFSAERLKGVDSTLKIQPAELGDSAVYLCASSLFCFRGAVYEQYFGPGTRLTVT.